This T cell receptor (beta chain) stems from a study of beta chain bispecific antibodies for T cell cancers (dated by TCRdb to the early 2020s). About the study as a whole: Healthy donor T cells were cocultured with T cell leukemia lines and bispecific antibodies, then TRBV sequencing of surviving cells measured the depletion of each TRBV family. Surface TRBV12 (TRBV12-3) was expressed on Jurkat cells, and surface TRBV5-5 was expressed on HPB-ALL cells. The study at large found these results: Cross-reactivity of the anti-TRBV5-5 antibody with TRBV5-6 was attributed to high sequence similarity between the two genes. Except for the targeted genes and closely related genes, all other TRBV family members appeared to be unaffected by the TRBV-directed bispecific antibodies. Each sequenced sample mixed leukemia cell line cells with normal T cells, and most targeted TRBV signal came from the leukemia cells rather than normal T cells. Relative to anti-CD19, the TRBV12-3 share of total TRBV signal was reduced by 97% to 99% after anti-TRBV12 exposure, whereas a nonsignificant 35% to 40% decrease was observed for TRBV12-4.

According to the study, the label for this sample's treatment or condition signals: alpha-V12: anti-TRBV12 scFv linked to anti-CD3 scFv. For roughly three days, T cells were expanded from blood mononuclear cells using either the anti-CD3 antibody OKT3 or CD3/CD28 Dynabeads. The anti-TRBV12 bispecific sample was derived from a coculture of Jurkat leukemia cells with normal T cells and was compared against an anti-CD19 bispecific control coculture. The culture conditions for expanded T cells were RPMI 1640 plus 10% fetal bovine serum, recombinant human IL-2 (100 IU/ml) and IL-7 (around 4.7 ng/ml). Cocultures combined 50,000 or so normal T cells with 50,000 or so target cells and bispecific antibody in approximately 0.09 mL, incubated approximately 15 hours at 37°C. Each bispecific antibody was composed of two single-chain variable fragments, which were expressed in a single-chain diabody format with a His tag. Effector T cells were obtained from healthy human donors, and peripheral blood mononuclear cells were isolated from leukapheresis samples by Ficoll density gradient centrifugation.

Libraries incorporated unique molecular identifier barcodes, which were used to quantify clonotypes. Qiagen AllPrep DNA/RNA Micro kits were used to isolate total RNA, and an Agilent TapeStation was used to check RNA quality. TCR beta libraries were constructed by 5' RACE, in which cDNA synthesis was followed by two PCR steps with TCR beta constant-region gene-specific primers. An Illumina MiSeq platform was used to sequence the TCR beta libraries. Per the source publication's procedure: MIGEC, MiXCR and VDJtools were used to process the reads. To get a clonotype's frequency, the unique molecular identifiers belonging to that clonotype were divided by all unique molecular identifiers in the sample. Any TRBV gene that IMGT lists as a pseudogene or open reading frame, and is therefore nonfunctional, such as TRBV1, TRBV12-1 and TRBV21, was left out. The public reads were run again by TCRdb, first through fastp at Q25 and then through MiXCR, and only productive beta chains were kept. Each record represents a unique CDR3 protein, reported with the most common genes and DNA among its rows. None of the V and J calls come from the authors' own analysis; TCRdb made them. Recorded for this sample are around 19,000 distinct CDR3 sequences; 2% to 2.5% of them occurred a single time. The top ten clonotypes cover approximately 5.4% of the sample.

This clonotype occurred many times. What antigen it recognizes has not been identified. No much larger clone exists at a distance of one base, and base qualities are not known. Trimmed from V: 5 bases; trimmed from J: 1 base; junction bases lacking a gene match: 2. Counted from cysteine to phenylalanine, this CDR3 has 15 amino acids. CDR3 DNA is the only sequence kept; it has 45 bases, read in frame from the first base. Via the germline V gene (reference sequence), CDR1 is MNHEY and CDR2 SMNVEV. This sequence originates from a human donor in good health. Some clones in this sample may be carry-over from other donors' samples. The V and J segments used are TRBV27 and TRBJ2-5, with TRBD2 identical over 12 junction bases. The sample consisted of healthy donor T cells cultured with leukemia cells, taken from a culture containing a bispecific antibody targeting TCR Vbeta12. The nucleotide sequence reads as follows: TGTGCCAGCAGTAAGACTAGCGGGGGCCAAGAGACCCAGTACTTC. This is translated as CASSKTSGGQETQYF.